Below, 25 T cell receptor beta chains from the same sample are listed, as sequenced in a study of T-cell reconstitution after alpha-beta-depleted transplantation in children. Preparation of the TCRbeta library used unique molecular identifiers. Each CDR3 protein is one row after TCRdb ran MiXCR on the PCR reads. Among tens of thousands of distinct CDR3 sequences listed, more than 5% were seen once. The sequencing used PBMCs, mostly from graft donor cells, collected 60 days after TCRalphabeta/CD19-depleted stem cell transplant. The receptors were sampled from a female patient aged 2-9 years who had a stem cell transplant for aplastic anemia, so the T cells may come from the graft donor.

This chain links TRBV3-1 with TRBJ2-4; D call uncertain. V was pared by 4 bases and J by 0 bases, with 16 bases between. The germline CDR1 and CDR2 sequences are LGHDT and YNNKEL (reference sequence). The CDR3 is made up of 17 amino acids. The CDR3 region has the DNA TGTGCCAGCAGCCCCGGCGTTGGGTCGGTAGCCAAAAACATTCAGTACTTC. Translating it yields CASSPGVGSVAKNIQYF.

This clonotype was seen a few times. This chain connects TRBV7-9 to TRBJ1-1; D gene uncertain. Trimming stripped 1 base from V and 4 bases from J, with 7 bases between. The CDR3 totals 13 residues. The V gene's germline CDR1 is SEHNR and CDR2 FQNEAQ (reference sequence). CDR3 region: CASSLGFGTEAFF. Written as DNA, the CDR3 is TGTGCCAGCAGCTTAGGGTTCGGCACTGAAGCTTTCTTT.

This clonotype came up many times. The rearrangement joins TRBV9 to TRBJ1-1; perhaps TRBD1 as D (5 bases). V was clipped by 0 bases and J by 0 bases, with 9 bases between them. The CDR3 is 15 residues long. Germline loops: CDR1 SGDLS, CDR2 YYNGEE. The CDR3 DNA sequence: TGTGCCAGCAGCGTAGGAGGGGCCCTGAACACTGAAGCTTTCTTT. Protein sequence: CASSVGGALNTEAFF.

This clonotype was recorded at least ten times. The chain links TRBV9 to TRBJ2-5; 13 bases align to TRBD2. The CDR3 sequence is 16 residues long. Germline V gene data show CDR1 as SGDLS and CDR2 as YYNGEE. V lost 4 bases, J lost 2 bases, and 5 bases stayed unmatched. The CDR3 reads CASSPQGLAGQETQYF. The CDR3 region has the DNA TGTGCCAGCAGCCCCCAGGGACTAGCGGGACAAGAGACCCAGTACTTC.

This clonotype was seen ten or more times. The chain has TRBV4-2 and TRBJ2-5; possibly TRBD2 for D (7 bases). The CDR3 totals 15 residues. V was clipped by 3 bases and J by 4 bases, with 15 bases between them. Germline loops: CDR1 LGHNA, CDR2 YNFKEQ. CDR3 amino acids: CASSQGGLGGETQYF. The CDR3 coding sequence is TGTGCCAGCAGCCAGGGGGGGCTGGGTGGAGAGACCCAGTACTTC.

This clonotype was detected many times. The chain carries TRBV24-1 and TRBJ2-3; D could derive from TRBD1 or TRBD2 (5 bases each). The germline V gene encodes CDR1 KGHDR and CDR2 SFDVKD. The CDR3 runs to 13 residues. The V end lost 10 bases, the J end lost 5 bases, and 15 bases lay between the germline ends. CDR3 DNA sequence: TGTGCCACTCAGGCAGGGACGGAAGATACGCAGTATTTT. Encoded protein: CATQAGTEDTQYF.

This clonotype has just a few counts. The rearrangement joins TRBV29-1 to TRBJ1-3, with 8 bases identical to TRBD1. V lost 4 bases to trimming and J lost 6 bases; unmatched junction nucleotides: 8. Germline V lookup: CDR1 SQVTM, CDR2 ANQGSEA. The CDR3 length is 14 residues. The CDR3: CSVARQGNQNTIYF. The CDR3 DNA is TGCAGCGTTGCGAGACAGGGGAACCAAAACACCATATATTTT. Full variable domain (missing parts from reference TRBV29-1 and TRBJ1-3): SAVISQKPSRDICQRGTSLTIQCQVDSQVTMMFWYRQQPGQSLTLIATANQGSEATYESGFVIDKFPISRPNLTFSTLTVSNMSPEDSSIYLCSVARQGNQNTIYFGEGSWLTVV.

This clonotype was seen many times. V is TRBV6-2 or TRBV6-3 and J is TRBJ2-1, with no clear D. Trimming removed 6 bases from V and 3 bases from J, with 24 bases in between. The CDR3 loop spans 18 amino acids. Germline assignment: CDR1 MNHEY and CDR2 SVGEGT. In DNA form, the CDR3 reads TGTGCCAGCAGCCCCACACCCCTTTCGTCCTGTGACTACAATGAGCAGTTCTTC. Protein sequence: CASSPTPLSSCDYNEQFF.

In its sample, this clonotype was seen many times. The chain employs TRBV5-1 and TRBJ2-2; TRBD1 matches at 7 bases. The CDR3 extends over 15 amino acids. V shed 4 bases, J shed 1 base, and the junction held 4 bases outside the gene matches. Germline CDR1 and CDR2: SGHRS and YFSETQ. CDR3 DNA: TGCGCCAGCAGCACGGACAGGATGAACACCGGGGAGCTGTTTTTT. The encoded protein is CASSTDRMNTGELFF.

This clonotype occurred many times. The J gene is TRBJ2-1, the V gene TRBV7-9, with 11 bases identical to TRBD2. CDR3 length equals 15 residues. Germline CDR1 is SEHNR and CDR2 is FQNEAQ (reference sequence). V was clipped by 8 bases and J by 6 bases; unmatched bases: 9. The CDR3 reads CASESSGRATNEQFF. CDR3 sequence (DNA): TGTGCCAGCGAGAGTAGCGGGAGGGCCACCAATGAGCAGTTCTTC.

This clonotype occurred a few times. The chain is built from TRBV27 and TRBJ2-1; 8 nucleotides match TRBD2. The CDR3 runs to 15 residues. Germline CDR1 and CDR2: MNHEY and SMNVEV (reference sequence). The junction had 8 bases not matched to a gene; V was cut back by 0 bases and J by 10 bases. Written as DNA, the CDR3 is TGTGCCAGCAGTTTATCCCACGGGGGGGCCCGGGAGCAGTTCTTC. As protein: CASSLSHGGAREQFF.

This clonotype was counted many times. The chain joins TRBV5-1 to TRBJ2-1; 14 nucleotides line up with TRBD2. The CDR3 consists of 16 residues. Germline-derived CDR1 and CDR2 are SGHRS and YFSETQ. The ends lost 1 base at V and 8 bases at J; junction bases unmatched: 5. The CDR3 loop is CASSLPGLAGEDEQFF. The CDR3 DNA follows: TGCGCCAGCAGCTTGCCGGGACTAGCGGGAGAGGATGAGCAGTTCTTC. Full variable domain (missing parts from reference TRBV5-1 and TRBJ2-1): KAGVTQTPRYLIKTRGQQVTLSCSPISGHRSVSWYQQTPGQGLQFLFEYFSETQRNKGNFPGRFSGRQFSNSRSEMNVSTLELGDSALYLCASSLPGLAGEDEQFFGPGTRLTVL.

This clonotype was seen a few times. This chain uses TRBV25-1 with TRBJ2-3; 8 positions agree with TRBD2. Germline V lookup: CDR1 MGHDK, CDR2 SYGVNS. V lost 1 base, J lost 3 bases, and 9 bases stayed unmatched. The CDR3 is made up of 17 amino acids. The CDR3 nucleotides are TGTGCCAGCAGTGAATGGGCCGGGGGGGGGTCAACAGATACGCAGTATTTT. It yields the protein CASSEWAGGGSTDTQYF.

This clonotype was detected only a few times. The gene calls are TRBV7-2 and TRBJ2-5; D may correspond to TRBD1 or TRBD2 (6 bases each). Per germline, CDR1 SGHTA and CDR2 FQGNSA. V lost 5 bases and J 4 bases, leaving 23 bases between the germline ends. The CDR3 extends over 17 amino acids. The CDR3 reads CASSLNQRVIGGETQYF. CDR3 nucleotides: TGTGCCAGCAGCCTGAATCAGCGGGTCATAGGGGGAGAGACCCAGTACTTC.

This clonotype was observed at least ten times. This chain links TRBV20-1 with TRBJ1-5; D is perhaps TRBD1 (5 bases). Trimming took 6 bases from V and 3 from J, leaving 24 bases between them. The CDR3 consists of 17 residues. Germline CDR1 reads DFQATT; CDR2 reads SNEGSKA (reference sequence). The CDR3 reads CSAPRTQQERINQPQHF. The CDR3 DNA reads TGCAGTGCCCCACGAACACAACAGGAGCGTATCAATCAGCCCCAGCATTTT.

This clonotype was seen repeatedly, ten times or more. This sequence joins TRBV28 and TRBJ2-1, with D perhaps matching TRBD2 (6 bases). V lost 6 bases, J lost 0 bases, and 12 bases lay in between. Germline CDR1 is MDHEN and CDR2 is SYDVKM. The CDR3 covers 15 residues. This CDR3 is CASSLGGASYNEQFF. The CDR3 DNA reads as TGTGCCAGCAGCCTGGGGGGAGCCTCCTACAATGAGCAGTTCTTC.

This clonotype was seen many times. The chain is built from TRBV5-1 and TRBJ2-7, with TRBD1 matching 9 bases. With V trimmed by 4 bases and J by 5 bases, 7 bases remained unmatched. Germline V gene sequence: CDR1 SGHRS, CDR2 YFSETQ. The CDR3 sequence is 14 residues long. The CDR3 bases are TGCGCCAGCAGCGCGTCCCGGGACAGGGACGAGCAGTACTTC. It is translated as CASSASRDRDEQYF.

This clonotype was recorded many times. The V and J genes are TRBV20-1 and TRBJ2-6; possible D gene TRBD2, 6 bases. The CDR3 consists of 16 residues. The V gene's germline CDR1 is DFQATT and CDR2 SNEGSKA (reference sequence). Between the trimmed V and J ends, which lost 6 bases and 0 bases, there was a span of 15 bases. The CDR3: CSAPVGGSSGANVLTF. Here the CDR3 DNA reads TGCAGTGCGCCCGTGGGGGGAAGCTCTGGGGCCAACGTCCTGACTTTC.

At least ten counts were recorded for this clonotype. The chain carries TRBV28 and TRBJ1-1; tentative D call: TRBD1 (6 bases). The ends were cut back, 6 bases at V and 0 bases at J, with 23 bases in the middle. There are 18 residues in the CDR3. CDR1 and CDR2 from the germline V gene are MDHEN and SYDVKM. The CDR3 here is CASRPSPYYRAMNTEAFF. For the CDR3, the DNA is TGTGCCAGCAGACCTAGCCCGTACTACAGGGCCATGAACACTGAAGCTTTCTTT. The full variable domain, in which reference TRBV28 and TRBJ1-1 provide the parts outside the CDR3, is DVKVTQSSRYLVKRTGEKVFLECVQDMDHENMFWYRQDPGLGLRLIYFSYDVKMKEKGDIPEGYSVSREKKERFSLILESASTNQTSMYLCASRPSPYYRAMNTEAFFGQGTRLTVV.

This clonotype was counted many times. In DNA form, the CDR3 reads TGCGCCAGCAGCTTGGGTAGCGGGGCCCATCGAACAGATACGCAGTATTTT. Translating gives CASSLGSGAHRTDTQYF. The chain combines TRBV5-1 with TRBJ2-3, with 8 bases identical to TRBD2. Germline V CDR1 and CDR2: SGHRS, YFSETQ. The V segment lost 0 bases and the J segment 3 bases; nucleotides outside the gene matches: 9. The CDR3 has 17 amino acids.

This chain uses TRBV7-9 with TRBJ2-7, with TRBD1 matching over 8 bases. The CDR3 length is 14 residues. Losses at the gene ends were 5 bases for V and 5 bases for J; bases not matched to a gene: 8. Per germline, CDR1 SEHNR and CDR2 FQNEAQ (reference sequence). This CDR3 is CASSLSGQGDEQYF. In DNA, the CDR3 is TGTGCCAGCAGCCTCTCAGGACAGGGTGACGAGCAGTACTTC.

In this sample, this clonotype turned up a few times. The V call is TRBV9, the J call TRBJ1-1; 8 bases line up with TRBD1. The CDR3 loop spans 14 amino acids. CDR1 is SGDLS, CDR2 YYNGEE, per germline. Trimming took 5 bases from V and 10 from J; bases not matched to a gene: 13. The CDR3: CASRDSGGAGGAFF. The DNA of the CDR3 is TGTGCCAGCAGGGACTCAGGGGGCGCGGGAGGAGCTTTCTTT.

In this sample, this clonotype turned up a few times. V and J are TRBV5-1 and TRBJ2-7; 9 bases match TRBD1. Germline CDR1 SGHRS, CDR2 YFSETQ. The trim removed 4 bases at V and 0 bases at J, leaving 8 bases unmatched. The CDR3 is 16 residues long. The CDR3: CASSPGQGSLSYEQYF. The CDR3 DNA reads as TGCGCCAGCAGCCCGGGACAGGGAAGCCTCTCCTACGAGCAGTACTTC.

This clonotype was observed a few times. The chain has TRBV5-1 and TRBJ2-2; 8 nucleotides align to TRBD1. CDR1 and CDR2 (germline): SGHRS, YFSETQ. The CDR3 is 15 amino acids. V was clipped by 6 bases and J by 4 bases; unmatched bases: 8. The CDR3 spells CASTGQGGITGELFF. The CDR3, as DNA: TGCGCCAGCACCGGACAGGGAGGTATCACCGGGGAGCTGTTTTTT.

This clonotype has at least ten counts. The chain uses TRBV5-1 and TRBJ2-3; D is possibly TRBD1 or TRBD2 (5 bases each). The CDR3 is 15 amino acids. Germline V CDR1 and CDR2: SGHRS, YFSETQ. V gave up 4 bases and J gave up 0 bases, with 12 bases separating them. CDR3 in amino acids: CASSLRDGSTDTQYF. In nucleotides, the CDR3 is TGCGCCAGCAGCCTCCGGGACGGGAGCACAGATACGCAGTATTTT. Variable domain in full (rest from reference TRBV5-1 and TRBJ2-3): KAGVTQTPRYLIKTRGQQVTLSCSPISGHRSVSWYQQTPGQGLQFLFEYFSETQRNKGNFPGRFSGRQFSNSRSEMNVSTLELGDSALYLCASSLRDGSTDTQYFGPGTRLTVL.